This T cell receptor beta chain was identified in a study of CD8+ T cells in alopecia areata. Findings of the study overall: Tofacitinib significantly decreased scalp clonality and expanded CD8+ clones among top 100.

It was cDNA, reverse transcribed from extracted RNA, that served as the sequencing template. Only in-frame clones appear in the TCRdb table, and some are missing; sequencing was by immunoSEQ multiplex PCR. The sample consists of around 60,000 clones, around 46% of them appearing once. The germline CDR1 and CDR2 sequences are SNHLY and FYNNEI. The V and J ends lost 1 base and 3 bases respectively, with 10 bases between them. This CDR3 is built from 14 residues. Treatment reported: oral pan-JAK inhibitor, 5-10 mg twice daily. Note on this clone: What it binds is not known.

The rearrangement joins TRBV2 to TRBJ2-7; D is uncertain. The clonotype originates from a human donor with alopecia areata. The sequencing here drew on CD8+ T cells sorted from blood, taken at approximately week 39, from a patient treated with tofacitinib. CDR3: CASSEEGKNYEQYF. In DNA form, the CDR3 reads TGTGCCAGCAGTGAAGAGGGCAAGAACTACGAGCAGTACTTC. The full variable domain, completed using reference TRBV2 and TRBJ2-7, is EPEVTQTPSHQVTQMGQEVILRCVPISNHLYFYWYRQILGQKVEFLVSFYNNEISEKSEIFDDQFSVERPDGSNFTLKIRSTKLEDSAMYFCASSEEGKNYEQYFGPGTRLTVT.